The 9 T cell receptor beta chains given below trace back to one sample, sequenced in a study of vaccination and CD4 T cells after COVID-19. These receptors' antigens are unknown. Oncomine TCR Beta short-read sequencing was applied to DNA from cultured CD4+ T cells. One entry per CDR3 protein, called by TCRdb with MiXCR from the PCR reads. Seen here are approximately 3,500 distinct CDR3 sequences, about 49% observed once, and the top ten hold under 20%. Treatment: approximately nine-day PBMC culture with coronavirus spike peptide pools or control peptides (ViraFEST assay). Source material: CD4+ T cells from blood, cultured in vitro. These receptors were obtained from a human donor who had recovered from COVID-19.

J is TRBJ1-6 and V is TRBV25-1; D unresolved. Germline V gives CDR1 MGHDK, CDR2 SYGVNS. The CDR3 runs to 16 residues. V was shortened by 1 base and J by 3 bases, with 10 bases between the two germline ends. The CDR3 DNA sequence: TGTGCCAGCAGTGAATTCGGGAATCTCTATAATTCACCCCTCCACTTT. Its translation is CASSEFGNLYNSPLHF. Full variable domain (rest looked up from reference TRBV25-1 and TRBJ1-6): EADIYQTPRYLVIGTGKKITLECSQTMGHDKMYWYQQDPGMELHLIHYSYGVNSTEKGDLSSESTVSRIRTEHFPLTLESARPSHTSQYLCASSEFGNLYNSPLHFGNGTRLTVT.

The chain recombines TRBV7-6 with TRBJ2-6; D may be TRBD2 (6 bases). The CDR3 is 15 amino acids. Germline lookup yields CDR1 SGHVS and CDR2 FNYEAQ. V shed 5 bases and J shed 0 bases, with 8 bases lying between them. The CDR3 nucleotides read TGTGCCAGCAGCCATAGCGGCTCTGGGGCCAACGTCCTGACTTTC. Amino acid sequence: CASSHSGSGANVLTF.

This chain connects TRBV5-1 to TRBJ2-3; 8 bases line up with TRBD2. Germline V CDR1 and CDR2: SGHRS, YFSETQ. The CDR3 is 15 amino acids. With 4 bases clipped from V and 0 bases from J, the junction kept 4 bases outside the gene matches. The CDR3 nucleotides are TGCGCCAGCAGCAGCGGGGGCGTGAGCACAGATACGCAGTATTTT. Protein sequence: CASSSGGVSTDTQYF.

The chain carries TRBV6-2 or TRBV6-3 and TRBJ2-1; 10 nucleotides line up with TRBD2. The V and J ends lost 6 bases and 2 bases, in that order; junction bases with no gene match: 10. The CDR3 is made up of 17 amino acids. Germline V gene sequence: CDR1 MNHEY, CDR2 SVGEGT. This CDR3 reads CASSPQVSGGTYNEQFF. The CDR3 bases are TGTGCCAGCAGCCCACAGGTTAGCGGGGGGACCTACAATGAGCAGTTCTTC.

This clonotype was observed once. The V call is TRBV20-1, the J call TRBJ2-2; the match to TRBD2 covers 7 bases. The CDR3 runs 13 residues. Germline CDR1 DFQATT, CDR2 SNEGSKA (reference sequence). The CDR3 here is CSVGGSQSGELFF. CDR3 in DNA: TGCAGCGTGGGGGGGAGTCAGTCCGGGGAGCTGTTTTTT.

This clonotype was seen a few times. The V and J genes are TRBV25-1 and TRBJ1-2; TRBD1 aligns across 7 bases. Trimming at V came to 6 bases and at J to 8 bases, leaving 9 bases not matched to a gene. Germline CDR1 MGHDK, CDR2 SYGVNS. CDR3 length: 13 residues. In nucleotides, the CDR3 is TGTGCCAGCAGCCCGGGACAGATAAAAGGCTACACCTTC. This gives the protein CASSPGQIKGYTF.

Within the sample, this clonotype is large. V and J are TRBV11-2 and TRBJ1-2; 9 bases map to TRBD1. The CDR3 is made up of 15 amino acids. The germline CDR1 and CDR2 sequences are SGHAT and FQNNGV. The V gene end was trimmed by 6 bases and the J gene end by 6 bases; junction bases not matched to a gene: 11. DNA for the CDR3: TGTGCCAGCAGACCTACAGGGGGCTCCCCTCATGGCTACACCTTC. This gives the protein CASRPTGGSPHGYTF.

This chain connects TRBV9 to TRBJ1-2, with 7 bases that match TRBD1. The CDR3 is 15 residues long. Unmatched junction bases numbered 8, after V lost 2 bases and J lost 4 bases. Per germline, CDR1 SGDLS and CDR2 YYNGEE. The CDR3 protein is CASSVLTGETYGYTF. The CDR3 DNA sequence: TGTGCCAGCAGCGTTTTAACAGGGGAGACCTATGGCTACACCTTC.

This chain uses TRBV28 with TRBJ1-2, with TRBD1 identical over 11 bases. The CDR3 totals 18 residues. CDR1 MDHEN and CDR2 SYDVKM come from the germline V gene. The J segment lost 0 bases and the V segment lost 7 bases, leaving 13 bases of the junction unmatched. The CDR3 nucleotides read TGTGCCAGCACCAGCCCCGGGACAGGGGGTATGACTAACTATGGCTACACCTTC. Translation gives CASTSPGTGGMTNYGYTF.